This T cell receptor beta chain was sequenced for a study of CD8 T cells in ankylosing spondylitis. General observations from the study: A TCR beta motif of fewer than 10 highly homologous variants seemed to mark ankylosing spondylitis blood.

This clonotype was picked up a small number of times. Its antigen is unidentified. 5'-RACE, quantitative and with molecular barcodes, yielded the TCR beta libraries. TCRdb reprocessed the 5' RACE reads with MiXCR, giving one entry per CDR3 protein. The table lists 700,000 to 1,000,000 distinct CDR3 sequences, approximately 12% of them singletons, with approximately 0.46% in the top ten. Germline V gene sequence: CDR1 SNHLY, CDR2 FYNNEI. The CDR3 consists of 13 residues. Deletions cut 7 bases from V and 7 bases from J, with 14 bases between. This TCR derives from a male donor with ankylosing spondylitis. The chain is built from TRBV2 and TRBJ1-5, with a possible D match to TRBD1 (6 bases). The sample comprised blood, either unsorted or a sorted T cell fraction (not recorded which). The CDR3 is CASNSERGQPQHF. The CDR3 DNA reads TGTGCCAGCAACTCGGAAAGGGGGCAGCCCCAGCATTTT. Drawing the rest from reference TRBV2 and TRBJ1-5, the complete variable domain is EPEVTQTPSHQVTQMGQEVILRCVPISNHLYFYWYRQILGQKVEFLVSFYNNEISEKSEIFDDQFSVERPDGSNFTLKIRSTKLEDSAMYFCASNSERGQPQHFGDGTRLSIL.